One T cell receptor (beta chain) is described in this entry. Its target is not known. These data are taken from a study of response to subunit inactivated influenza vaccine. Trimming took off 8 bases at V and 4 bases at J, with 17 bases between the two ends. CDR1 MDHEN and CDR2 SYDVKM come from the germline V gene. CDR3 length equals 15 residues. In TCRdb, the RT-PCR reads were re-called with MiXCR into one record per CDR3 protein. The sample contains 150,000 to 200,000 distinct CDR3 sequences, around 9.2% of which appear only once. Study-wide findings and caveats: A suggestion made by the authors is that each seasonal influenza vaccination recruits few new T cells.

This receptor was identified in a man aged 45-65 years who received an inactivated influenza vaccine. The starting material was non-naive T cells sorted from PBMCs, obtained on the day of vaccination. The chain combines TRBV28 with TRBJ2-2, with D perhaps TRBD1 or TRBD2 (6 bases each). CDR3 amino acids: CASQGPGSSTGELFF. The CDR3 DNA reads as TGTGCCAGCCAGGGGCCCGGGAGTAGCACCGGGGAGCTGTTTTTT. The whole variable domain, filled in from reference TRBV28 and TRBJ2-2, reads DVKVTQSSRYLVKRTGEKVFLECVQDMDHENMFWYRQDPGLGLRLIYFSYDVKMKEKGDIPEGYSVSREKKERFSLILESASTNQTSMYLCASQGPGSSTGELFFGEGSRLTVL.